Below are 17 T cell receptor beta chains sequenced from a single sample in a study of blood T cells in healthy people across ages. It was with a sample-barcoded 5' primer and a J-beta primer mix that a second PCR of roughly 6 to 11 cycles was run. TCRdb re-called the 5' RACE reads with MiXCR, one entry per CDR3 protein. Of about a million distinct CDR3 sequences listed, about 48% are singletons. What was sequenced was blood. Receptors originate from a man aged 25-40 years in good health.

This clonotype has a handful of counts. The chain combines TRBV27 with TRBJ1-5, with TRBD1 matching over 8 bases. The ends lost 6 bases at V and 0 bases at J; junction bases unmatched: 1. In germline, CDR1 is MNHEY, CDR2 SMNVEV (reference sequence). The CDR3 spans 14 residues. The CDR3 DNA reads TGTGCCAGCAGGGACAGGGATAGCAATCAGCCCCAGCATTTT. It specifies CASRDRDSNQPQHF.

The CDR3, as DNA: TGTGCCAGCGGTAAGGTCTACGAGCAGTACTTC. Protein product: CASGKVYEQYF. The chain couples TRBV6-1 to TRBJ2-7, with no clear D. V dropped 8 bases and J dropped 3 bases, with 8 bases sitting between them. Germline V gene lookup returns CDR1 MNHNS and CDR2 SASEGT. This CDR3 contains 11 residues.

This sequence joins TRBV2 and TRBJ2-1; D gene ambiguous. Germline CDR1 reads SNHLY; CDR2 reads FYNNEI. The CDR3 has 16 amino acids. V was trimmed by 1 base and J by 4 bases, leaving 14 bases between them. As DNA, the CDR3 is TGTGCCAGCAGTGAAGACAAACTCTCAGAGTACAATGAGCAGTTCTTC. Translating it yields CASSEDKLSEYNEQFF.

The rearrangement joins TRBV28 to TRBJ2-3; 16 bases are shared with TRBD2. The germline CDR1 and CDR2 sequences are MDHEN and SYDVKM. The V gene end was trimmed by 4 bases and the J gene end by 4 bases; junction bases not matched to a gene: 8. This CDR3 is 18 amino acids long. DNA for the CDR3: TGTGCCAGCAGTTGGGCCGGGACTAGCGGGGGGGCCTCAGATACGCAGTATTTT. The encoded protein is CASSWAGTSGGASDTQYF.

Ten or more counts support this clonotype. The chain joins TRBV3-1 to TRBJ2-1, with D perhaps matching TRBD1 (5 bases). Germline CDR1 LGHDT, CDR2 YNNKEL (reference sequence). The CDR3 loop spans 14 amino acids. With 0 bases removed from V and 6 bases from J, the gap between germline ends came to 9 bases. DNA of the CDR3: TGTGCCAGCAGCCAAGAGTCTAGGGGCAATGAGCAGTTCTTC. Its translation is CASSQESRGNEQFF.

This clonotype was seen a single time. This chain joins TRBV6-1 and TRBJ1-5; no clear D gene. The CDR3 runs 15 residues. V was trimmed by 6 bases and J by 1 base, leaving 13 bases between them. Germline V lookup: CDR1 MNHNS, CDR2 SASEGT. This chain's CDR3 is CASSPALGSNQPQHF. The CDR3 region has the DNA TGTGCCAGCAGCCCCGCCCTGGGAAGCAATCAGCCCCAGCATTTT.

The chain couples TRBV14 to TRBJ1-1; perhaps TRBD1 as D (6 bases). The CDR3 is 13 residues long. Germline V gene data show CDR1 as SGHDN and CDR2 as FVKESK. Trimming shortened V by 4 bases and J by 9 bases, and 15 bases separated the two germline ends. CDR3 DNA: TGTGCCAGCAGCCCTCCGGGCGGGGGGCAAGCTTTCTTT. Translating it yields CASSPPGGGQAFF.

This clonotype has more than one count but fewer than ten. The chain is built from TRBV5-1 and TRBJ2-1, with a tentative D call TRBD1 (6 bases). Germline V lookup: CDR1 SGHRS, CDR2 YFSETQ. This CDR3 is built from 15 residues. Trimming cost V 1 base and J 4 bases, with 12 bases left between them. The CDR3 loop reads CASSLTGILYNEQFF. CDR3 nucleotide sequence: TGCGCCAGCAGCTTGACAGGGATACTGTACAATGAGCAGTTCTTC.

The chain carries TRBV11-3 and TRBJ1-1; TRBD1 is a possible D gene (5 bases). V shed 4 bases and J shed 10 bases, with 10 bases lying between them. Germline V CDR1 and CDR2: SGHNT, YENEEA. The CDR3 sequence is 11 residues long. The CDR3, as DNA: TGTGCCAGCAGCTCGATAGGGACAGCTTTCTTT. The encoded protein is CASSSIGTAFF.

V gene TRBV27 combines with J gene TRBJ2-7, with D perhaps matching TRBD1 (5 bases). Germline V gives CDR1 MNHEY, CDR2 SMNVEV (reference sequence). V gave up 0 bases and J gave up 3 bases, with 9 bases separating them. This CDR3 has 14 amino acids. CDR3 region: CASSLSWGDYEQYF. DNA for the CDR3: TGTGCCAGCAGTTTATCGTGGGGCGACTACGAGCAGTACTTC.

This clonotype was counted a few times. V gene TRBV27 combines with J gene TRBJ2-7; D is ambiguous. The CDR3 is 14 residues long. Germline-derived CDR1 and CDR2 are MNHEY and SMNVEV (reference sequence). V gave up 7 bases and J gave up 2 bases, with 15 bases separating them. The CDR3 sequence is CASMNWGVTYEQYF. CDR3 in DNA: TGTGCCAGCATGAATTGGGGTGTAACCTACGAGCAGTACTTC.

The CDR3 DNA reads as TGCGCCAGCAGTCCATCCCGAAACGCTAACGAGCAGTACTTC. It specifies CASSPSRNANEQYF. V and J are TRBV5-1 and TRBJ2-5; D remains unclear. The J call may be in error: the DNA end matches TRBJ2-7 better. CDR3 length: 14 amino acids. Germline CDR1 SGHRS, CDR2 YFSETQ.

The genes are TRBV6-1 and TRBJ2-7; D may be TRBD1 (5 bases). CDR3 size: 14 residues. Between the trimmed V and J ends, which lost 0 bases and 2 bases, there was a span of 8 bases. In germline, CDR1 is MNHNS, CDR2 SASEGT. This chain's CDR3 is CASSEAGAAYEQYF. The CDR3 nucleotides read TGTGCCAGCAGTGAAGCTGGGGCCGCCTACGAGCAGTACTTC.

The chain has TRBV12-3 or TRBV12-4 and TRBJ2-3; the match to TRBD1 covers 8 bases. The CDR3 runs to 15 residues. Germline trimming cut 4 bases from V and 2 bases from J; bases unmatched to any gene: 5. The CDR3 nucleotides are TGTGCCAGCAGTTCCTCGACAGGGGCCACAGATACGCAGTATTTT. It yields the protein CASSSSTGATDTQYF.

This clonotype has more than one count but fewer than ten. The V and J genes are TRBV6-5 and TRBJ2-7; D is uncertain. CDR1 and CDR2 (germline): MNHEY, SVGAGI. The germline V and J ends were trimmed by 7 bases and 3 bases, with 13 bases remaining between them. The CDR3 length is 13 residues. CDR3 nucleotide sequence: TGTGCCAGCAACTCCCCTCCACACTACGAGCAGTACTTC. Its translation is CASNSPPHYEQYF.

This clonotype showed up just once. This chain uses TRBV20-1 with TRBJ2-5; tentative D call: TRBD2 (6 bases). The J call may be faulty, since TRBJ2-7 better matches the DNA end. The CDR3 length is 14 residues. Germline assignment: CDR1 DFQATT and CDR2 SNEGSKA (reference sequence). In nucleotides, the CDR3 is TGCAGTGCTAGAGATCAGGCAGGGACTTACGAGCAGTACTTC. Translated: CSARDQAGTYEQYF.

This clonotype has only one observation. The J gene is TRBJ1-1, the V gene TRBV5-1; D remains unclear. V gave up 7 bases and J gave up 2 bases, with 12 bases separating them. This CDR3 is built from 13 residues. Germline V lookup: CDR1 SGHRS, CDR2 YFSETQ. DNA for the CDR3: TGCGCCAGCGCTATAGCAGGTAACACTGAAGCTTTCTTT. It codes for CASAIAGNTEAFF. Based on the CDR3 plus reference TRBV5-1 and TRBJ1-1, the full variable domain is KAGVTQTPRYLIKTRGQQVTLSCSPISGHRSVSWYQQTPGQGLQFLFEYFSETQRNKGNFPGRFSGRQFSNSRSEMNVSTLELGDSALYLCASAIAGNTEAFFGQGTRLTVV.